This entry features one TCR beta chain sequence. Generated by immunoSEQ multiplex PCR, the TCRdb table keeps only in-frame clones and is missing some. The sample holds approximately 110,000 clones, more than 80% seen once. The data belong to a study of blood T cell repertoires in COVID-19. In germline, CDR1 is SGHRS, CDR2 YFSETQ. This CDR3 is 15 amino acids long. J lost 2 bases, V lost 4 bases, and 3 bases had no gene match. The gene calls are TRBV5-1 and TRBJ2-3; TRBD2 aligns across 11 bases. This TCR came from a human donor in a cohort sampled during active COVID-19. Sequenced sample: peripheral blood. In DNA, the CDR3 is TGCGCCAGCAGCGCGACTAGCGGGGTCACAGATACGCAGTATTTT. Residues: CASSATSGVTDTQYF.